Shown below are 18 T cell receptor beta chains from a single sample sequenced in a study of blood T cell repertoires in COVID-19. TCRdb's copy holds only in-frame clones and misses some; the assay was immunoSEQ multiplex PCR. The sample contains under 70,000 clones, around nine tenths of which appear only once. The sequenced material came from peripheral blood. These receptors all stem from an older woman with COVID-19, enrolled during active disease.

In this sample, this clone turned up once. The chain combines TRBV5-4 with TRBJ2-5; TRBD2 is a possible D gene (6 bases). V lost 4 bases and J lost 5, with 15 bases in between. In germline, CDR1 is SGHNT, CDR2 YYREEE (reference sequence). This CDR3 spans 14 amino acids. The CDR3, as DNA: TGTGCCAGCAGCCTAGTATCCGGAGGGGAGACCCAGTACTTC. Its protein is CASSLVSGGETQYF.

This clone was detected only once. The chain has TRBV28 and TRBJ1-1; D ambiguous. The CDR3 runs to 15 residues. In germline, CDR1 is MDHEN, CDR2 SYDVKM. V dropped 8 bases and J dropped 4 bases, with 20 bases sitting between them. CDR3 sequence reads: CASRLDYGVGTEAFF. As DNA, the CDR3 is TGTGCCAGCCGTCTGGATTACGGGGTAGGCACTGAAGCTTTCTTT.

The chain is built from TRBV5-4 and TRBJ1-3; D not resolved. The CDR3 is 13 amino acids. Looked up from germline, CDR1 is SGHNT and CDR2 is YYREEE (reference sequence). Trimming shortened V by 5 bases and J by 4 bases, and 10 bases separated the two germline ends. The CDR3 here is CASRAFSGNTIYF. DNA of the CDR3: TGTGCCAGCAGGGCCTTCTCCGGAAACACCATATATTTT.

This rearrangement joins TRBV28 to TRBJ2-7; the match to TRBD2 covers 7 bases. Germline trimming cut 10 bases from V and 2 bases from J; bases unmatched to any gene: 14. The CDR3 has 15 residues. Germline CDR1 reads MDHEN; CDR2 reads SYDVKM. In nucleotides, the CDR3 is TGTGCCACCGAACTTCCGGGACTACGGACCTACGAGCAGTACTTC. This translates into CATELPGLRTYEQYF.

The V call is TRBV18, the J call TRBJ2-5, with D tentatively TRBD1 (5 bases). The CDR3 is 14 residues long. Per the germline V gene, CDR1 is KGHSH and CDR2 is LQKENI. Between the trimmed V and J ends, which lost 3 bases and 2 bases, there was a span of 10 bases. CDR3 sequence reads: CASSPRATQETQYF. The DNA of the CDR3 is TGTGCCAGCTCACCCAGGGCAACACAAGAGACCCAGTACTTC.

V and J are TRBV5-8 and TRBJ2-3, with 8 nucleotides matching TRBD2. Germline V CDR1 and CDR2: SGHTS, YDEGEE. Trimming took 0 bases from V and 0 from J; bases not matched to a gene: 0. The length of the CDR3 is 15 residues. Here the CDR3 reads CASSLASGSTDTQYF. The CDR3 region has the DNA TGTGCCAGCAGCTTGGCTAGCGGGAGCACAGATACGCAGTATTTT.

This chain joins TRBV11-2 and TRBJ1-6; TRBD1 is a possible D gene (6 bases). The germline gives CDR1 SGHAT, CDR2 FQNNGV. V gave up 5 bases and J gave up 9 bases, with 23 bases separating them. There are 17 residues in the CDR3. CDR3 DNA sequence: TGTGCCAGCAGCCGGAGATGGAGGACAGAGCACATTTCACCCCTCCACTTT. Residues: CASSRRWRTEHISPLHF.

The CDR3 DNA follows: TGTGCCAGCTTAGTGGAGTCCGGCTACGAGCAGTACTTC. It yields the protein CASLVESGYEQYF. The chain uses TRBV18 and TRBJ2-7; D unclear. CDR1 and CDR2 (germline): KGHSH, LQKENI. Between the trimmed V and J ends, which lost 7 bases and 3 bases, there was a span of 13 bases. CDR3 length: 13 amino acids.

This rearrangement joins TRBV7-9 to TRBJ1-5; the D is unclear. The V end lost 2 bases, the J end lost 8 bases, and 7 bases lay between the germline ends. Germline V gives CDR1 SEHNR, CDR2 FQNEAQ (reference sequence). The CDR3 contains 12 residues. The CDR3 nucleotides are TGTGCCAGCAGCTTAAGCCAGGAGCCCCAGCATTTT. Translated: CASSLSQEPQHF.

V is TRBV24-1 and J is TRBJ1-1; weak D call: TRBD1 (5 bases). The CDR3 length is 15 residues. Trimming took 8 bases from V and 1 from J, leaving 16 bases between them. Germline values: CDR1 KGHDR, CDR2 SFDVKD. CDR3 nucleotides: TGTGCCACCAAAAATCCGGCAGGGTGGAACACTGAAGCTTTCTTT. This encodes CATKNPAGWNTEAFF.

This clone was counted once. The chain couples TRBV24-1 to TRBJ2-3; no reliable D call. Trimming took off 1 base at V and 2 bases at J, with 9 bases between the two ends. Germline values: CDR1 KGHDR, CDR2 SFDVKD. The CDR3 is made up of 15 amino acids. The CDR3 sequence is CATSDFGDNTDTQYF. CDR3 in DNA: TGTGCCACCAGTGATTTCGGTGATAACACAGATACGCAGTATTTT.

In DNA form, the CDR3 reads TGTGCCAGTAGGCCATCGGACAGGAGCAATCAGCCCCAGCATTTT. This translates into CASRPSDRSNQPQHF. V usage is TRBV19 and J usage is TRBJ1-5, with 7 bases fitting TRBD1. The CDR3 sequence is 15 residues long. In germline, CDR1 is LNHDA, CDR2 SQIVND (reference sequence). With 6 bases clipped from V and 1 base from J, the junction kept 6 bases outside the gene matches.

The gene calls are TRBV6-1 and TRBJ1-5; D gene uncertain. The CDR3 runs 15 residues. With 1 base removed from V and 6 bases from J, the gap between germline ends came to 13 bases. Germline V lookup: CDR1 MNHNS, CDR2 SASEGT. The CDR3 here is CASSEVGGGRQPQHF. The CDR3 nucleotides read TGTGCCAGCAGTGAAGTTGGAGGCGGGCGTCAGCCCCAGCATTTT.

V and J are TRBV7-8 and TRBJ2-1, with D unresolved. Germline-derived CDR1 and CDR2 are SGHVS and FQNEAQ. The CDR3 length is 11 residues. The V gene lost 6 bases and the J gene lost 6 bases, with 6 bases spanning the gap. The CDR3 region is CASRSVNEQFF. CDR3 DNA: TGTGCCAGCAGGTCGGTCAATGAGCAGTTCTTC. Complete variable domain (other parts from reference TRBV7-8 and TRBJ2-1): GAGVSQSPRYKVAKRGQDVALRCDPISGHVSLFWYQQALGQGPEFLTYFQNEAQLDKSGLPSDRFFAERPEGSVSTLKIQRTQQEDSAVYLCASRSVNEQFFGPGTRLTVL.

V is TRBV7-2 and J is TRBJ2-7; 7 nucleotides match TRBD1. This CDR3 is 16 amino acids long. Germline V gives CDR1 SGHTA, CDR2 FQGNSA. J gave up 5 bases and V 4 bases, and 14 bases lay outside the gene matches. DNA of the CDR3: TGTGCCAGCAGCTACTATCCCGGGACAGCATTCGACGAGCAGTACTTC. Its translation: CASSYYPGTAFDEQYF.

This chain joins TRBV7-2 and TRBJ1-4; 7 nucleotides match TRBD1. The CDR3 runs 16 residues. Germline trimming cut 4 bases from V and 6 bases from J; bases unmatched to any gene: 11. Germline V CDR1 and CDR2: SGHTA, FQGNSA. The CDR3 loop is CASSYRSRQGDEKLFF. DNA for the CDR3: TGTGCCAGCAGCTATAGATCACGGCAGGGGGATGAAAAACTGTTTTTT.

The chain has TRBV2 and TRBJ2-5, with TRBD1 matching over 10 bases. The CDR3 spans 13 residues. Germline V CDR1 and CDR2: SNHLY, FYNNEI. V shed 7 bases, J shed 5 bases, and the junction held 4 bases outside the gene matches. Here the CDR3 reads CASKTGGLETQYF. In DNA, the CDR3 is TGTGCCAGCAAGACAGGGGGCCTGGAGACCCAGTACTTC.

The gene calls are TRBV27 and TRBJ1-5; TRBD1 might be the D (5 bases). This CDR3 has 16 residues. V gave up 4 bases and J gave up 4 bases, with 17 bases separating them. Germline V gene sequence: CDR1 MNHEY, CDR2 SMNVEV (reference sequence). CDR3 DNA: TGTGCCAGCAGTTCGCAGGGTAGGGCAGATAATCAGCCCCAGCATTTT. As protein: CASSSQGRADNQPQHF.